Below, 20 T cell receptor beta chains from the same sample are listed, as sequenced in a study. TCRdb recomputed calls from the RT-PCR reads with MiXCR, one row per CDR3 protein. The sample includes about 680,000 distinct CDR3 sequences, 14% of them seen just once. The sample was memory CD4+ T cells from blood. The receptors here all came from a female donor in good health, serving as a healthy control.

V gene TRBV20-1 combines with J gene TRBJ1-6; tentatively, D is TRBD1 (6 bases). Trimming pared 5 bases from V and 3 bases from J, leaving 11 bases between. CDR3 length: 14 amino acids. The germline V gene has CDR1 DFQATT and CDR2 SNEGSKA (reference sequence). CDR3 amino acids: CSADRQDYNSPLHF. The CDR3 DNA follows: TGCAGTGCTGATCGACAGGACTATAATTCACCCCTCCACTTT.

The chain employs TRBV19 and TRBJ1-3; 9 bases agree with TRBD1. Germline trimming cut 9 bases from V and 0 bases from J; bases unmatched to any gene: 3. Looked up from germline, CDR1 is LNHDA and CDR2 is SQIVND (reference sequence). This CDR3 is built from 14 residues. CDR3 bases: TGTGCCAGCATGACAGGGGGCTCTGGAAACACCATATATTTT. It translates to CASMTGGSGNTIYF. The full variable domain, its missing parts supplied by reference TRBV19 and TRBJ1-3, is DGGITQSPKYLFRKEGQNVTLSCEQNLNHDAMYWYRQDPGQGLRLIYYSQIVNDFQKGDIAEGYSVSREKKESFPLTVTSAQKNPTAFYLCASMTGGSGNTIYFGEGSWLTVV.

V gene TRBV6-6 combines with J gene TRBJ2-2; 9 bases align to TRBD2. The germline CDR1 and CDR2 sequences are MNHNY and SVGAGI (reference sequence). The CDR3 contains 15 residues. The V segment lost 6 bases and the J segment 6 bases; nucleotides outside the gene matches: 8. The CDR3: CASRVGASGAGELFF. Written as DNA, the CDR3 is TGTGCCAGCAGGGTGGGGGCTAGCGGGGCCGGGGAGCTGTTTTTT.

The rearrangement links TRBV7-6 to TRBJ2-2; 8 bases line up with TRBD1. From germline, CDR1 is SGHVS and CDR2 FNYEAQ. The V and J ends lost 4 bases and 5 bases, in that order; junction bases with no gene match: 6. The CDR3 totals 15 residues. For the CDR3, the DNA is TGTGCCAGCAGCTCGGGACAGGAATATACCGGGGAGCTGTTTTTT. It encodes CASSSGQEYTGELFF.

The chain uses TRBV20-1 and TRBJ1-3, with D maybe TRBD1 (5 bases). The CDR3 contains 14 residues. Trimming removed 7 bases at V and 0 bases at J, with 13 bases between. Germline V gives CDR1 DFQATT, CDR2 SNEGSKA (reference sequence). In DNA form, the CDR3 reads TGCAGTGGAGGCGACAGAAACTCTGGAAACACCATATATTTT. Amino acids: CSGGDRNSGNTIYF.

J is TRBJ1-2 and V is TRBV3-1, with D tentatively TRBD1 (5 bases). The CDR3 runs to 15 residues. CDR1 is LGHDT and CDR2 is YNNKEL in the germline V gene (reference sequence). Trimming left V 4 bases short and J 0 bases short, with 12 bases between. Here the CDR3 DNA reads TGTGCCAGCAGCCGGGACTTCCTGGCTAACTATGGCTACACCTTC. It encodes CASSRDFLANYGYTF.

CDR3 DNA: TGTGCCAGCAGTACCCAGACTAGCGGGAGGGGAGAGACCCAGTACTTC. Its protein product is CASSTQTSGRGETQYF. The gene calls are TRBV6-2 or TRBV6-3 and TRBJ2-5, with 14 positions matching TRBD2. Germline lookup yields CDR1 MNHEY and CDR2 SVGEGT. The CDR3 has 16 amino acids. The ends lost 5 bases at V and 4 bases at J; junction bases unmatched: 6.

This clonotype was seen ten or more times. The gene calls are TRBV6-6 and TRBJ1-1, with 7 bases aligning to TRBD1. Germline CDR1 is MNHNY and CDR2 is SVGAGI (reference sequence). Germline trimming cut 6 bases from V and 5 bases from J; bases unmatched to any gene: 18. This CDR3 spans 17 amino acids. The CDR3 loop reads CASSPNHPRTGGTEAFF. The CDR3, as DNA: TGTGCCAGCAGCCCAAACCACCCCCGGACAGGCGGGACTGAAGCTTTCTTT.

This clonotype was detected only a few times. The rearrangement joins TRBV30 to TRBJ1-2; D unclear. There are 14 residues in the CDR3. Germline V gene data show CDR1 as GTSNPN and CDR2 as SVGIG (reference sequence). Trimming removed 6 bases at V and 8 bases at J, with 22 bases between. CDR3 region: CACPPGPSNSGYTF. DNA for the CDR3: TGTGCCTGCCCTCCTGGCCCGTCGAACAGCGGCTACACCTTC.

This clonotype occurred a few times. The rearrangement links TRBV3-1 to TRBJ2-3; the match to TRBD2 covers 8 bases. CDR1 is LGHDT and CDR2 is YNNKEL in the germline V gene (reference sequence). Trimming removed 4 bases from V and 1 base from J; junction bases left unmatched: 10. There are 17 residues in the CDR3. CDR3 in DNA: TGTGCCAGCAGCCCCACTGTGGCGGGAGGCGGCACAGATACGCAGTATTTT. This sequence encodes CASSPTVAGGGTDTQYF.

This clonotype was counted at least ten times. The chain employs TRBV6-1 and TRBJ2-1, with D unclear. The V and J ends lost 2 bases and 6 bases respectively, with 14 bases between them. The CDR3 loop spans 15 amino acids. Germline V gives CDR1 MNHNS, CDR2 SASEGT. The CDR3 DNA follows: TGTGCCAGCAGTGAACCCTTCGCCGGGTTCAATGAGCAGTTCTTC. Its protein is CASSEPFAGFNEQFF.

The V call is TRBV2, the J call TRBJ2-3; D gene unclear. Germline CDR1 reads SNHLY; CDR2 reads FYNNEI. The CDR3 spans 14 residues. The germline V and J ends were trimmed by 8 bases and 3 bases, with 15 bases remaining between them. CDR3 residues: CASGKGVLTDTQYF. CDR3 DNA sequence: TGTGCCAGCGGGAAGGGCGTACTTACAGATACGCAGTATTTT.

The sample holds a few counts of this clonotype. The chain uses TRBV6-2 or TRBV6-3 and TRBJ2-3; tentative D call: TRBD2 (6 bases). The CDR3 spans 14 residues. V lost 6 bases to trimming and J lost 4 bases, with 14 bases between them. Germline V CDR1 and CDR2: MNHEY, SVGEGT. CDR3 coding DNA: TGTGCCAGCAGACCTCCGACTAGATCAGATACGCAGTATTTT. Protein: CASRPPTRSDTQYF.

The V call is TRBV24-1, the J call TRBJ1-1; D may be TRBD1 (5 bases). Germline loops: CDR1 KGHDR, CDR2 SFDVKD. The ends were cut back, 5 bases at V and 3 bases at J, with 12 bases in the middle. The CDR3 totals 14 residues. The CDR3 DNA sequence: TGTGCCACCAGTGGCTCAGGGATATACACTGAAGCTTTCTTT. Translating gives CATSGSGIYTEAFF.

The chain's CDR3 is CASSLRALGETQYF. The CDR3 DNA reads TGTGCCAGCAGCTTACGGGCGCTCGGAGAGACCCAGTACTTC. The chain carries TRBV7-2 and TRBJ2-5; D not resolved. V was pared by 2 bases and J by 4 bases, with 11 bases between. From germline, CDR1 is SGHTA and CDR2 FQGNSA. This CDR3 region has 14 residues. Using reference TRBV7-2 and TRBJ2-5 for the parts outside the CDR3, the full variable domain is GAGVSQSPSNKVTEKGKDVELRCDPISGHTALYWYRQSLGQGLEFLIYFQGNSAPDKSGLPSDRFSAERTGGSVSTLTIQRTQQEDSAVYLCASSLRALGETQYFGPGTRLLVL.

There are a few counts of this clonotype. This sequence joins TRBV2 and TRBJ2-5, with 11 bases matching TRBD1. Germline assignment: CDR1 SNHLY and CDR2 FYNNEI. The trim removed 1 base at V and 5 bases at J, leaving 3 bases unmatched. The CDR3 is 15 amino acids. CDR3 in DNA: TGTGCCAGCAGTGAAGACGGGACAGGGGGTGAGACCCAGTACTTC. Its protein is CASSEDGTGGETQYF.

This clonotype was counted between two and nine times. This chain links TRBV20-1 with TRBJ2-1; the D gene is possibly TRBD2 (5 bases). Germline CDR1 reads DFQATT; CDR2 reads SNEGSKA (reference sequence). There are 13 residues in the CDR3. Trimming pared 7 bases from V and 4 bases from J, leaving 14 bases between. The CDR3 region is CSVTGGHYNEQFF. The CDR3 DNA is TGCAGTGTAACTGGCGGGCATTACAATGAGCAGTTCTTC.

The chain has TRBV7-8 and TRBJ2-7, with 9 bases aligning to TRBD1. Looked up from germline, CDR1 is SGHVS and CDR2 is FQNEAQ. J gave up 2 bases and V 2 bases, and 4 bases lay outside the gene matches. This CDR3 has 15 residues. CDR3 in DNA: TGTGCCAGCAGCTTAAACAGGGGGCAGGCCTACGAGCAGTACTTC. Translated: CASSLNRGQAYEQYF.

The chain combines TRBV7-3 with TRBJ2-3; 12 positions agree with TRBD2. The germline V gene has CDR1 SGHTA and CDR2 FQGTGA. This CDR3 comprises 17 residues. J gave up 6 bases and V 1 base, and 8 bases lay outside the gene matches. CDR3 sequence (DNA): TGTGCCAGCAGCTTAAGTTCGACTAGCGGGAGTCGTGATACGCAGTATTTT. Amino acids: CASSLSSTSGSRDTQYF. The full variable domain, its missing parts supplied by reference TRBV7-3 and TRBJ2-3, is GAGVSQTPSNKVTEKGKYVELRCDPISGHTALYWYRQSLGQGPEFLIYFQGTGAADDSGLPNDRFFAVRPEGSVSTLKIQRTERGDSAVYLCASSLSSTSGSRDTQYFGPGTRLTVL.

This clonotype was detected many times. The chain joins TRBV12-3 or TRBV12-4 to TRBJ2-1; TRBD2 might be the D (6 bases). Trimming left V 7 bases short and J 5 bases short, with 24 bases between. CDR3 length equals 17 residues. The CDR3, as DNA: TGTGCCAGCAACAAGGTGCCCGGAGGAGGGGCACACAATGAGCAGTTCTTC. Translated, it gives CASNKVPGGGAHNEQFF.